The 2 T cell receptor beta chains listed next were all sequenced from one sample in a study of T cells in Graves' hyperthyroidism and ophthalmopathy (dated by TCRdb to between 2019 and 2020). Libraries were prepared through multiplex PCR. The instrument given in TCRdb is Illumina HiSeq 2000. The TCR beta CDR3 regions were amplified from RNA transcripts. A first-round RT-PCR of the TCR CDR3 used the HTBI primer set with the Qiagen OneStep RT-PCR kit. The public reads were quality trimmed at Q25 with fastp and then assembled into clones with MiXCR by TCRdb, keeping productive beta chains. Rows with one shared CDR3 protein collapse into an entry with the most common genes and DNA. For this sample the table gives 45,000 or so distinct CDR3 sequences, of which 49% were detected only once. The ten largest make up over 30% of the sample. The specimen sequenced was peripheral blood or thyroid tissue (not recorded which). The origin of the receptors is a woman aged 45-65 years with Graves' hyperthyroidism.

This chain's CDR3 is CASSSIDRVGPEQYF. In nucleotides, the CDR3 is TGTGCCAGCAGCTCAATAGACAGGGTCGGCCCAGAGCAGTACTTC. The gene calls are TRBV2 and TRBJ2-7; 7 nucleotides agree with TRBD1. The ends lost 6 bases at V and 7 bases at J; junction bases unmatched: 15. The germline V gene has CDR1 SNHLY and CDR2 FYNNEI. The CDR3 extends over 15 amino acids.

This clonotype was counted at least ten times. This chain links TRBV4-3 with TRBJ1-2, with D possibly TRBD1 on 5 matching bases. Trimming cost V 2 bases and J 8 bases, with 12 bases left between them. This CDR3 is built from 13 residues. The germline gives CDR1 LGHNA, CDR2 YSLEER. The CDR3: CASSQQGSGGYTF. DNA for the CDR3: TGCGCCAGCAGCCAACAGGGTTCGGGGGGCTACACCTTC.